This T cell receptor beta chain was recovered during a study of Ad26.COV2.S vaccination and SARS-CoV-2 variants. Generated by immunoSEQ multiplex PCR, the TCRdb table keeps only in-frame clones and is missing some. The sample lists some 250,000 clones; approximately 88% were seen once. Described treatment: 15 to 20 received Ad26.COV2.S at low or high dose, single or two shots; 5 received placebo; per-sample allocation not given. On day 63 after the first injection, vaccine and placebo recipients gave samples. J gave up 4 bases and V 3 bases, and 5 bases lay outside the gene matches. The CDR3 consists of 14 residues. Germline CDR1 and CDR2: KGHSH and LQKENI.

The genes are TRBV18 and TRBJ1-2; the match to TRBD1 covers 7 bases. The TCR sequence derives from a person aged 18-60 years who received the Ad26.COV2.S COVID-19 vaccine or a placebo. The source material was peripheral blood, sampled in a trial of Ad26.COV2.S vaccine versus placebo. The CDR3 sequence is CASSPDRDSYGYTF. CDR3 sequence (DNA): TGTGCCAGCTCACCTGACAGGGACTCCTATGGCTACACCTTC.